This T cell receptor (beta chain) was sequenced during a study of regulatory T cells in long-lasting Graves disease. Arm-PCR of CDR3 regions and iRepertoire HTBI primers were the basis on which TCR beta libraries were built. TCRdb re-called the multiplex PCR reads through MiXCR, storing one row per CDR3 protein. The sample holds roughly 400,000 distinct CDR3 sequences, approximately 16% seen once. Time point denoted: newly diagnosed GD, antithyroid drugs for less than 3 months. PBMC-extracted RNA yielded the TCR library. This clonotype was seen repeatedly, ten times or more. V was pared by 5 bases and J by 1 base, with 7 bases of the junction left unmatched. Germline V gene data show CDR1 as SGHTA and CDR2 as FQGTGA. CDR3 length: 18 amino acids. This sample also appeared in a second study, on T cells in Graves' hyperthyroidism and ophthalmopathy.

The TCR originated in a woman in her forties with Graves disease. Sequenced here: peripheral blood mononuclear cells (PBMCs), sampled at new diagnosis, from a patient treated with antithyroid drugs. The V and J genes are TRBV7-3 and TRBJ2-3, with 15 bases aligning to TRBD2. CDR3 residues: CASSPGTSGRRGTDTQYF. The DNA of the CDR3 is TGTGCCAGCAGCCCGGGGACTAGCGGGAGGAGGGGCACAGATACGCAGTATTTT.